This TCR beta chain appears in the sequencing data of a study of T-cell reconstitution after alpha-beta-depleted transplantation in children. V was shortened by 1 base and J by 10 bases, with 11 bases between the two germline ends. This CDR3 spans 13 amino acids. The germline CDR1 and CDR2 sequences are LGHNT and FRNRAP. This clonotype has just a few counts. Molecular barcoding with unique molecular identifiers was used for the TCRbeta library. Each CDR3 protein is one row after TCRdb ran MiXCR on the PCR reads. In the table there are some 240,000 distinct CDR3 sequences, 9% to 10% of which are singletons.

The chain links TRBV12-5 to TRBJ2-1; D is undetermined. The sample consisted of PBMCs from the stem cell graft donor, taken from the stem cell graft. The TCR originated in a human donor who donated a stem cell graft to a child with SCID. The CDR3 sequence is CASGLAFFGEQFF. As DNA, the CDR3 is TGTGCTAGTGGTTTGGCCTTTTTTGGAGAGCAGTTCTTC.